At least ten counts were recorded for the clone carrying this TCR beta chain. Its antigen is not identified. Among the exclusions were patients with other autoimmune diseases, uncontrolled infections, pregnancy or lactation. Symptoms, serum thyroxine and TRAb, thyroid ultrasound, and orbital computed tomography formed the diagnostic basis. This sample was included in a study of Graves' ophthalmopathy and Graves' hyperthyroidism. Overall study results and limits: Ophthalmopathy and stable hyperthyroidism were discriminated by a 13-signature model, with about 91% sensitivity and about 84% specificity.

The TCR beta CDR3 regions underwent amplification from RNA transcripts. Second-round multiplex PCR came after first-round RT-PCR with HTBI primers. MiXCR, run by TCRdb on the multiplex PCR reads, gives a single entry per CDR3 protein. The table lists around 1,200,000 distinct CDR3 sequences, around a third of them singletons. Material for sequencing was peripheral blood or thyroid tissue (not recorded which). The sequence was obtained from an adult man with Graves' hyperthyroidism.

Here the CDR3 reads CASSSPGLAGAYEQYF. The CDR3 DNA sequence: TGCGCCAGCAGCTCGCCGGGACTAGCGGGGGCCTACGAGCAGTACTTC. The chain links TRBV5-1 to TRBJ2-7; 14 nucleotides match TRBD2. This CDR3 contains 16 residues. V shed 3 bases and J 2 bases; nucleotides not matched to a gene: 4. CDR1 and CDR2 from the germline V gene are SGHRS and YFSETQ. Filled out from reference TRBV5-1 and TRBJ2-7, the complete variable domain reads KAGVTQTPRYLIKTRGQQVTLSCSPISGHRSVSWYQQTPGQGLQFLFEYFSETQRNKGNFPGRFSGRQFSNSRSEMNVSTLELGDSALYLCASSSPGLAGAYEQYFGPGTRLTVT.